This passage covers 14 T cell receptor beta chains from one sample sequenced in a study of CD8+ T cells in alopecia areata. The sequencing template was cDNA reverse transcribed from extracted RNA. Some clones are missing from TCRdb's copy, which holds only in-frame ones; the method was immunoSEQ multiplex PCR. Here the sample spans fewer than 110,000 clones, almost 60% being singletons. Treatment given: oral pan-JAK inhibitor, 5-10 mg twice daily. The input for sequencing was CD8+ T cells sorted from blood, taken at roughly week 58, from a patient treated with tofacitinib. All receptors derive from a human donor with alopecia areata.

The chain uses TRBV6-6 and TRBJ1-5; TRBD1 matches 9 bases. The CDR3 loop spans 15 amino acids. CDR1 MNHNY and CDR2 SVGAGI come from the germline V gene (reference sequence). Trimming removed 5 bases from V and 3 bases from J; junction bases left unmatched: 5. The CDR3 spells CASSGDRVINQPQHF. The CDR3, as DNA: TGTGCCAGCAGTGGGGACAGGGTCATCAATCAGCCCCAGCATTTT.

The chain has TRBV7-8 and TRBJ2-1; D remains ambiguous. The CDR3 spans 14 residues. The germline V gene has CDR1 SGHVS and CDR2 FQNEAQ. The germline V and J ends were trimmed by 1 base and 1 base, with 5 bases remaining between them. The CDR3, as DNA: TGTGCCAGCAGCTTAGACGGATCCTACAATGAGCAGTTCTTC. This translates into CASSLDGSYNEQFF.

This clone has just a few counts. The chain joins TRBV14 to TRBJ1-3; perhaps TRBD1 as D (5 bases). The length of the CDR3 is 17 residues. Deletions cut 0 bases from V and 0 bases from J, with 12 bases between. Per germline, CDR1 SGHDN and CDR2 FVKESK. CDR3 sequence: CASSQDLGDFSGNTIYF. The CDR3 bases are TGTGCCAGCAGCCAAGATCTCGGGGACTTCTCTGGAAACACCATATATTTT.

The chain recombines TRBV5-6 with TRBJ1-1; TRBD1 matches at 11 bases. The CDR3 loop spans 18 amino acids. Germline V gene sequence: CDR1 SGHDT, CDR2 YYEEEE. The junction had 9 bases not matched to a gene; V was cut back by 2 bases and J by 0 bases. CDR3 residues: CASSFTGQGAKVNTEAFF. The CDR3 DNA reads as TGTGCCAGCAGCTTCACCGGACAGGGGGCTAAGGTGAACACTGAAGCTTTCTTT.

This chain connects TRBV4-2 to TRBJ1-2, with TRBD1 matching 8 bases. The V gene's germline CDR1 is LGHNA and CDR2 YNFKEQ. Losses at the gene ends were 0 bases for V and 1 base for J; bases not matched to a gene: 7. CDR3 length: 17 residues. The CDR3 bases are TGTGCCAGCAGCCAAGAGTATGGGACAGGCCTTAACTATGGCTACACCTTC. Translation: CASSQEYGTGLNYGYTF.

The rearrangement joins TRBV10-3 to TRBJ2-3; 9 nucleotides match TRBD1. Germline V gene sequence: CDR1 ENHRY, CDR2 SYGVKD. The junction had 12 bases not matched to a gene; V was cut back by 6 bases and J by 5 bases. CDR3 length: 16 residues. The CDR3 here is CAIRASGQGVGDTQYF. The CDR3 nucleotides are TGTGCCATCAGGGCCTCGGGACAGGGAGTAGGAGATACGCAGTATTTT.

This clone was observed a handful of times. The chain has TRBV10-3 and TRBJ2-3; the match to TRBD1 covers 8 bases. Trimming took 7 bases from V and 0 from J; bases not matched to a gene: 6. Germline assignment: CDR1 ENHRY and CDR2 SYGVKD. This CDR3 contains 15 residues. CDR3 sequence (DNA): TGTGCCATCAATCCAGGACAGGGTAGCACAGATACGCAGTATTTT. As protein: CAINPGQGSTDTQYF.

This clone occurred once. This chain links TRBV5-1 with TRBJ2-5, with TRBD1 as a possible D gene (5 bases). This CDR3 is 15 amino acids long. Germline V gene data show CDR1 as SGHRS and CDR2 as YFSETQ. V lost 2 bases, J lost 3 bases, and 14 bases lay in between. The CDR3 spells CASSFSETDEETQYF. CDR3 nucleotide sequence: TGCGCCAGCAGCTTTTCCGAGACAGATGAAGAGACCCAGTACTTC.

The rearrangement joins TRBV6-1 to TRBJ2-3, with 9 bases fitting TRBD2. The CDR3 length is 16 residues. Trimming cost V 2 bases and J 0 bases; bases outside gene matches: 3. The V gene's germline CDR1 is MNHNS and CDR2 SASEGT. The chain's CDR3 is CASSEQAGGSTDTQYF. The CDR3 DNA is TGTGCCAGCAGTGAACAAGCGGGGGGCAGCACAGATACGCAGTATTTT.

This clone turned up a few times. The CDR3 coding sequence is TGTGCCAGCAGTTTGACAGGGGGCGCGACCGGGAACACCATATATTTT. Its protein is CASSLTGGATGNTIYF. The chain employs TRBV6-6 and TRBJ1-3; the match to TRBD1 covers 10 bases. CDR1 and CDR2 from the germline V gene are MNHNY and SVGAGI (reference sequence). The CDR3 totals 16 residues. The trim removed 4 bases at V and 7 bases at J, leaving 10 bases unmatched.

There are a few counts of this clone. The rearrangement uses TRBV5-6 and TRBJ2-2, with D perhaps assigned TRBD1 or TRBD2 (5 bases each). The CDR3 has 16 amino acids. Germline assignment: CDR1 SGHDT and CDR2 YYEEEE. V was clipped by 3 bases and J by 5 bases, with 17 bases between them. CDR3 in amino acids: CASSWEGRGGTGELFF. The CDR3, as DNA: TGTGCCAGCAGCTGGGAAGGACGGGGCGGAACCGGGGAGCTGTTTTTT.

The chain combines TRBV13 with TRBJ2-1; D unresolved. V lost 5 bases to trimming and J lost 4 bases, with 6 bases between them. From germline, CDR1 is PRHDT and CDR2 FYEKMQ (reference sequence). This CDR3 has 12 residues. CDR3 bases: TGTGCCAGCAGCCGAGATTACAATGAGCAGTTCTTC. It specifies CASSRDYNEQFF.

V gene TRBV29-1 combines with J gene TRBJ1-5; no firm D call. The germline V gene encodes CDR1 SQVTM and CDR2 ANQGSEA. The CDR3 contains 15 residues. V lost 0 bases and J lost 3, with 12 bases in between. The CDR3 bases are TGCAGCGTTGAAGACCCCGCCGACCCCAATCAGCCCCAGCATTTT. The encoded protein is CSVEDPADPNQPQHF.

This clone came up a few times. The chain uses TRBV13 and TRBJ2-1; tentative D call: TRBD2 (7 bases). The CDR3 loop spans 16 amino acids. Germline V gene lookup returns CDR1 PRHDT and CDR2 FYEKMQ (reference sequence). Trimming stripped 5 bases from V and 2 bases from J, with 16 bases between. The CDR3 bases are TGTGCCAGCAGCCCGAGGGGGACTAAAGCCTACAATGAGCAGTTCTTC. Residues: CASSPRGTKAYNEQFF.